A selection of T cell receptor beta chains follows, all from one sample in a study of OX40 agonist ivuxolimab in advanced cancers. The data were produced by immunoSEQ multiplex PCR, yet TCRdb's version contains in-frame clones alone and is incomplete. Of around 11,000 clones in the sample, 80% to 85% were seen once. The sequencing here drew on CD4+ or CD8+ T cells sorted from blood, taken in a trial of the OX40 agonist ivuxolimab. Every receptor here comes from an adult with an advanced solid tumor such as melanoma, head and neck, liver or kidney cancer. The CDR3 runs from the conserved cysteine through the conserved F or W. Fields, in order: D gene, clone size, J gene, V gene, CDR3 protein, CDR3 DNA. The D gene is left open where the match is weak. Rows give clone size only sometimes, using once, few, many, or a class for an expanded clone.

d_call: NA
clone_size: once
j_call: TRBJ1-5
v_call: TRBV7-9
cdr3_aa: CASQAPGNQPQHF
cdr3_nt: TGTGCCAGCCAAGCCCCGGGGAATCAGCCCCAGCATTTT

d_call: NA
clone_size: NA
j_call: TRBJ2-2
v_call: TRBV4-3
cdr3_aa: CASSQDRLSNTGELFF
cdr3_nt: TGCGCCAGCAGCCAAGATCGGCTCTCTAACACCGGGGAGCTGTTTTTT

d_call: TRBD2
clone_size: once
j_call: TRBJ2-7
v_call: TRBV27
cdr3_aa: CASSPRTSGVYEQYF
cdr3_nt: TGTGCCAGCAGTCCTCGGACTAGCGGGGTCTACGAGCAGTACTTC

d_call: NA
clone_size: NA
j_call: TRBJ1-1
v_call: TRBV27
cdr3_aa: CASSLTGGNTEAFF
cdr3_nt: TGTGCCAGCAGTTTAACGGGGGGGAACACTGAAGCTTTCTTT

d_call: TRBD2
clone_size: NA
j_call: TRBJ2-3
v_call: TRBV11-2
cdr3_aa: CASSPGGGPLSTDTQYF
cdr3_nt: TGTGCCAGCAGCCCCGGGGGGGGGCCGCTATCCACAGATACGCAGTATTTT

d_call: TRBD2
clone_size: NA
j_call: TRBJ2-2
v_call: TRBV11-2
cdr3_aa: CASSFSGRAAGELFF
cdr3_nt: TGTGCCAGCAGCTTTAGCGGGAGGGCTGCCGGGGAGCTGTTTTTT

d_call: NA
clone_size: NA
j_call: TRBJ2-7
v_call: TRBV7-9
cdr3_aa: CASSLKGKGQTHEQYF
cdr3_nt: TGTGCCAGCAGCCTGAAGGGGAAGGGACAAACCCACGAGCAGTACTTC

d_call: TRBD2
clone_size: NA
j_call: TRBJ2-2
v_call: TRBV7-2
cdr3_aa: CASSSGTSGVLGPGELFF
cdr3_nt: TGTGCCAGCAGCTCAGGGACTAGCGGAGTCCTAGGCCCCGGGGAGCTGTTTTTT

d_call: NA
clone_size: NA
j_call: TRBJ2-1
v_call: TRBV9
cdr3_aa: CASSVGDNSYNEQFF
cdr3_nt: TGTGCCAGCAGCGTAGGGGACAACTCCTACAATGAGCAGTTCTTC

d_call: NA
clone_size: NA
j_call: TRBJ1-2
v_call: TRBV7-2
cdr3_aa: CASSLADSGVGGYTF
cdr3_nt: TGTGCCAGCAGCTTAGCGGATTCTGGGGTTGGGGGCTACACCTTC

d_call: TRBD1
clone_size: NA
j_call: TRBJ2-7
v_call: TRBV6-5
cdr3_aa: CASSTLPGQTYEQYF
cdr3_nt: TGTGCCAGCAGTACGCTACCGGGACAGACCTACGAGCAGTACTTC

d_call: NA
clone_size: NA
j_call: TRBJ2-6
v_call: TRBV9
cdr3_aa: CASSDRRHPPGANVLTF
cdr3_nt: TGTGCCAGCAGCGACCGCCGGCACCCACCTGGGGCCAACGTCCTGACTTTC

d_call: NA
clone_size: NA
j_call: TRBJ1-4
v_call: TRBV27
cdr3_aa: CASSSQGQEKLFF
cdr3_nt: TGTGCCAGCAGTTCTCAGGGTCAGGAAAAACTGTTTTTT

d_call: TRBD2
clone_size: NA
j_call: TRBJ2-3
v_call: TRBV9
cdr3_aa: CASSGNDVSGRPTDTQYF
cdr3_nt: TGTGCCAGCAGCGGAAACGACGTTAGCGGGAGGCCTACAGATACGCAGTATTTT

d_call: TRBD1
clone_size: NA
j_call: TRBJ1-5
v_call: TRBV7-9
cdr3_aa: CASSLAGQGNQPQHF
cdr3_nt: TGTGCCAGCAGCTTAGCGGGACAGGGGAATCAGCCCCAGCATTTT

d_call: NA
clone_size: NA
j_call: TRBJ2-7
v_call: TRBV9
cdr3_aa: CASSARSVGWAYEQYF
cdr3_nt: TGTGCCAGCAGCGCCCGTAGTGTTGGATGGGCTTACGAGCAGTACTTC

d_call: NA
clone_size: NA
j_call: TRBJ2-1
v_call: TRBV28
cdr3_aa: CASSTGAANEQFF
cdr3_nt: TGTGCCAGCAGCACTGGGGCAGCCAATGAGCAGTTCTTC

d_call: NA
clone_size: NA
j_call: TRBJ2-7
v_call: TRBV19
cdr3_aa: CASRTGSGAWEQYF
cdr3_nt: TGTGCCAGTAGGACAGGTTCGGGGGCGTGGGAGCAGTACTTC

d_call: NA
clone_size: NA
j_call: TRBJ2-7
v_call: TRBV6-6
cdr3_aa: CASSYSQGTGEQYF
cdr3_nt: TGTGCCAGCAGTTACTCACAGGGTACGGGGGAGCAGTACTTC

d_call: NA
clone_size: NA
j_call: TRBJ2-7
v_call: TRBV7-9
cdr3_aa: CASSFDPGARYEQYF
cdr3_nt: TGTGCCAGCAGCTTCGACCCAGGGGCCCGCTACGAGCAGTACTTC

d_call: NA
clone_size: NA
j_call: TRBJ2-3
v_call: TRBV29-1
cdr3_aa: CSVTVPLDTQYF
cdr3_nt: TGCAGCGTGACAGTCCCTTTGGATACGCAGTATTTT

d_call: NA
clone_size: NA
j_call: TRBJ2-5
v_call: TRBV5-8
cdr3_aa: CASSFRGDQETQYF
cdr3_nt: TGTGCCAGCAGCTTCAGGGGGGATCAAGAGACCCAGTACTTC